These 30 T cell receptor beta chains came from one sample sequenced in a study of cytomegalovirus exposure and HLA in healthy donors. Primers: 60 Vbeta forward and 13 Jbeta reverse. The protocol was immunoSEQ multiplex PCR, while the TCRdb copy is restricted to in-frame clones and leaves out a portion. The sample has around 200,000 clones, 74% seen once; the top ten hold 3% to 3.5%. The specimen was PBMCs. The receptors here all came from a woman aged 25 to 39 in good health and CMV-seropositive.

CDR3 in amino acids: CASSPLAGSTGELFF. CDR3 DNA sequence: TGTGCCAGCAGCCCCTTAGCGGGGAGCACCGGGGAGCTGTTTTTT. V usage is TRBV7-9 and J usage is TRBJ2-2, with 8 bases identical to TRBD2. CDR3 length: 15 amino acids. Germline lookup yields CDR1 SEHNR and CDR2 FQNEAQ (reference sequence). V shed 5 bases and J 4 bases; nucleotides not matched to a gene: 6.

J is TRBJ2-3 and V is TRBV7-8; maybe TRBD2 (6 bases). V lost 1 base and J 0 bases, leaving 8 bases between the germline ends. The CDR3 runs 15 residues. CDR1 and CDR2 (germline): SGHVS, FQNEAQ. The CDR3 loop reads CASSLDGTSTDTQYF. As DNA, the CDR3 is TGTGCCAGCAGCTTAGATGGGACTAGCACAGATACGCAGTATTTT.

This clone appeared a few times. The chain recombines TRBV29-1 with TRBJ1-1; no clear D gene. From germline, CDR1 is SQVTM and CDR2 ANQGSEA. V was shortened by 4 bases and J by 1 base, with 7 bases between the two germline ends. This CDR3 spans 12 amino acids. CDR3 nucleotide sequence: TGCAGCGTTGGACTGGAGAACACTGAAGCTTTCTTT. This gives the protein CSVGLENTEAFF. The whole variable domain, filled in from reference TRBV29-1 and TRBJ1-1, reads SAVISQKPSRDICQRGTSLTIQCQVDSQVTMMFWYRQQPGQSLTLIATANQGSEATYESGFVIDKFPISRPNLTFSTLTVSNMSPEDSSIYLCSVGLENTEAFFGQGTRLTVV.

The J gene is TRBJ1-4, the V gene TRBV10-1; 9 bases agree with TRBD1. The V segment lost 6 bases and the J segment 7 bases; nucleotides outside the gene matches: 3. Germline CDR1 is WNHNN and CDR2 is SYGVQD (reference sequence). CDR3 length equals 13 residues. The CDR3 DNA sequence: TGCGCCAGCAGCCGACAGGGGGTTGAAAAACTGTTTTTT. Amino acids: CASSRQGVEKLFF.

This clone was counted a few times. The CDR3 region is CASSLRNERGYF. CDR3 nucleotide sequence: TGTGCCAGCAGTTTGAGGAATGAACGCGGGTACTTC. The genes are TRBV28 and TRBJ2-7; D not resolved. Germline CDR1 MDHEN, CDR2 SYDVKM. CDR3 size: 12 residues. The V and J ends lost 3 bases and 12 bases respectively, with 15 bases between them.

The V and J genes are TRBV28 and TRBJ2-7, with D possibly matching TRBD2 (5 bases). Trimming took 10 bases from V and 6 from J, leaving 13 bases between them. Germline V gives CDR1 MDHEN, CDR2 SYDVKM. The CDR3 extends over 11 amino acids. In DNA form, the CDR3 reads TGTGCCACACTAGAGAGCTCCGAGCAGTACTTC. Translation: CATLESSEQYF. Combining the CDR3 with reference TRBV28 and TRBJ2-7 gives the whole variable domain DVKVTQSSRYLVKRTGEKVFLECVQDMDHENMFWYRQDPGLGLRLIYFSYDVKMKEKGDIPEGYSVSREKKERFSLILESASTNQTSMYLCATLESSEQYFGPGTRLTVT.

The chain links TRBV7-2 to TRBJ1-1; D is unclear. V was cut by 0 bases and J by 10 bases, with 12 bases left in between. CDR1 is SGHTA, CDR2 FQGNSA, per germline. CDR3 size: 13 residues. The CDR3 bases are TGTGCCAGCAGCTTAGCGAAGGGCGGAGGAGCTTTCTTT. Its protein product is CASSLAKGGGAFF.

The rearrangement joins TRBV28 to TRBJ2-4; D not resolved. CDR3 length equals 13 residues. Trimming left V 3 bases short and J 0 bases short, with 3 bases between. From germline, CDR1 is MDHEN and CDR2 SYDVKM. The CDR3 DNA reads TGTGCCAGCAGTTTCAGAGCCAAAAACATTCAGTACTTC. Translated, it gives CASSFRAKNIQYF.

V gene TRBV18 combines with J gene TRBJ1-4; possible D gene TRBD1, 6 bases. The CDR3 contains 14 residues. Trimming took off 5 bases at V and 2 bases at J, with 9 bases between the two ends. Germline V gene sequence: CDR1 KGHSH, CDR2 LQKENI. The CDR3 loop reads CASSGGQTNEKLFF. For the CDR3, the DNA is TGTGCCAGCTCAGGCGGACAGACTAATGAAAAACTGTTTTTT. Looking up the rest from reference TRBV18 and TRBJ1-4 gives the full variable domain: NAGVMQNPRHLVRRRGQEARLRCSPMKGHSHVYWYRQLPEEGLKFMVYLQKENIIDESGMPKERFSAEFPKEGPSILRIQQVVRGDSAAYFCASSGGQTNEKLFFGSGTQLSVL.

The V gene is TRBV5-1, the J gene TRBJ2-2; D ambiguous. This CDR3 is built from 14 residues. CDR1 is SGHRS, CDR2 YFSETQ, per germline. Between the trimmed V and J ends, which lost 0 bases and 2 bases, there was a span of 5 bases. The DNA for the CDR3 is TGCGCCAGCAGCTTGGCCCCTAACACCGGGGAGCTGTTTTTT. It is translated as CASSLAPNTGELFF.

The chain is built from TRBV6-5 and TRBJ1-3; possibly TRBD1 for D (6 bases). CDR1 is MNHEY and CDR2 is SVGAGI in the germline V gene. Trimming left V 1 base short and J 2 bases short, with 9 bases between. This CDR3 has 15 amino acids. CDR3 loop: CASSYWAGAGNTIYF. CDR3 bases: TGTGCCAGCAGTTACTGGGCAGGGGCTGGAAACACCATATATTTT.

The chain has TRBV5-5 and TRBJ1-2; tentatively, D is TRBD1 (6 bases). The CDR3 totals 16 residues. Germline CDR1 and CDR2: SGHKS and YYEKEE (reference sequence). Between the trimmed V and J ends, which lost 0 bases and 8 bases, there was a span of 20 bases. CDR3 DNA: TGTGCCAGCAGCTTGGAAGGGGACACGGAGATTTCCGGCTACACCTTC. Residues: CASSLEGDTEISGYTF.

The rearrangement joins TRBV7-6 to TRBJ2-5, with 10 bases that match TRBD2. V dropped 6 bases and J dropped 2; count of bases not matched to a gene: 9. The CDR3 extends over 16 amino acids. Per germline, CDR1 SGHVS and CDR2 FNYEAQ. The CDR3 DNA follows: TGTGCCAGCAGTCGGGGACTAGCGAGGGGGCAAGAGACCCAGTACTTC. It specifies CASSRGLARGQETQYF.

The chain links TRBV2 to TRBJ1-1; D is unresolved. V was pared by 4 bases and J by 11 bases, with 14 bases between. The germline gives CDR1 SNHLY, CDR2 FYNNEI. CDR3 size: 12 residues. As DNA, the CDR3 is TGTGCCAGCAGTGTTAGCTCGAGAGGGGCTTTCTTT. Residues: CASSVSSRGAFF.

The rearrangement uses TRBV7-2 and TRBJ2-6; D gene uncertain. The V and J ends lost 5 bases and 0 bases respectively, with 11 bases between them. The V gene's germline CDR1 is SGHTA and CDR2 FQGNSA. The CDR3 spans 16 residues. Here the CDR3 DNA reads TGTGCCAGCAGCCTAAGCTCGGGCTCTGGGGCCAACGTCCTGACTTTC. It translates to CASSLSSGSGANVLTF.

This clone showed up just a few times. CDR3 DNA: TGCGCCAGCAGTGACCGGGGACTACTACATTACAATGAGCAGTTCTTC. Encoded protein: CASSDRGLLHYNEQFF. The chain has TRBV10-1 and TRBJ2-1; 7 positions agree with TRBD2. V was pared by 3 bases and J by 4 bases, with 9 bases of the junction left unmatched. CDR1 and CDR2 (germline): WNHNN, SYGVQD (reference sequence). The CDR3 has 16 amino acids.

This clone has a handful of counts. This rearrangement joins TRBV7-2 to TRBJ2-3; 7 nucleotides align to TRBD1. Germline trimming cut 5 bases from V and 13 bases from J; bases unmatched to any gene: 12. The CDR3 loop spans 13 amino acids. Germline CDR1 reads SGHTA; CDR2 reads FQGNSA. As DNA, the CDR3 is TGTGCCAGCAGCGCGGCCGGGACAGCAAAAAAGTATTTT. Its translation is CASSAAGTAKKYF.

This clone turned up a few times. The chain recombines TRBV5-1 with TRBJ1-1, with D possibly TRBD1 on 6 matching bases. Trimming cost V 4 bases and J 3 bases, with 7 bases left between them. The CDR3 is 12 residues long. The germline gives CDR1 SGHRS, CDR2 YFSETQ. CDR3 sequence reads: CASSTGYTEAFF. The CDR3 region has the DNA TGCGCCAGCAGCACAGGGTACACTGAAGCTTTCTTT.

The chain links TRBV29-1 to TRBJ2-2; perhaps TRBD1 as D (5 bases). This CDR3 comprises 14 residues. Trimming removed 4 bases from V and 0 bases from J, with 9 bases in between. Germline V gene lookup returns CDR1 SQVTM and CDR2 ANQGSEA. The CDR3 here is CSVAVTANTGELFF. The CDR3 bases are TGCAGCGTTGCCGTGACAGCGAACACCGGGGAGCTGTTTTTT.

The chain uses TRBV4-1 and TRBJ2-5, with D tentatively TRBD2 (5 bases). The J call is doubtful: the DNA matches TRBJ2-7 better. The germline CDR1 and CDR2 sequences are MGHRA and YSYEKL. This CDR3 contains 14 residues. This CDR3 reads CASSPTPGSYEQYF. DNA of the CDR3: TGCGCCAGCAGCCCGACCCCGGGATCCTACGAGCAGTACTTC.

The J gene is TRBJ1-1, the V gene TRBV11-2, with TRBD1 matching 12 bases. This CDR3 has 17 residues. The junction had 11 bases not matched to a gene; V was cut back by 6 bases and J by 3 bases. CDR1 and CDR2 (germline): SGHAT, FQNNGV. As DNA, the CDR3 is TGTGCCAGCAGTCGCGGGACAGGGGGCTTGAGGGACACTGAAGCTTTCTTT. It codes for CASSRGTGGLRDTEAFF.

CDR3 nucleotide sequence: TGTGCCAGCAGTGAAGATTGGGAGGGGCACTCCTACGAGCAGTACTTC. Translated: CASSEDWEGHSYEQYF. The gene calls are TRBV6-1 and TRBJ2-7, with 7 positions matching TRBD2. The length of the CDR3 is 16 residues. With V trimmed by 1 base and J by 0 bases, 6 bases remained unmatched. From germline, CDR1 is MNHNS and CDR2 SASEGT.

The sample holds one count of this clone. J is TRBJ2-5 and V is TRBV9; tentatively, D is TRBD2 (6 bases). The J call could be wrong; TRBJ2-7 is a better fit for the DNA end. The CDR3 loop spans 14 amino acids. CDR1 is SGDLS and CDR2 is YYNGEE in the germline V gene. CDR3 sequence: CASGGDFPSYEQYF. The CDR3 DNA follows: TGTGCCAGCGGCGGGGACTTCCCCTCCTACGAGCAGTACTTC.

V usage is TRBV5-1 and J usage is TRBJ2-3; 8 bases align to TRBD2. The germline V gene encodes CDR1 SGHRS and CDR2 YFSETQ. This CDR3 spans 16 amino acids. Trimming cost V 1 base and J 2 bases; bases outside gene matches: 6. CDR3 protein: CASSLPAGLDTDTQYF. DNA for the CDR3: TGCGCCAGCAGCTTGCCAGCGGGACTAGACACAGATACGCAGTATTTT.

V gene TRBV28 combines with J gene TRBJ2-7; D may be TRBD2 (6 bases). V lost 7 bases, J lost 2 bases, and 12 bases lay in between. The CDR3 contains 13 residues. The germline CDR1 and CDR2 sequences are MDHEN and SYDVKM. CDR3 nucleotide sequence: TGTGCCAGCAAACCGGGGGAAACCTACGAGCAGTACTTC. It translates to CASKPGETYEQYF.

The chain is built from TRBV4-2 and TRBJ1-2, with unresolved D. V was cut by 0 bases and J by 10 bases, with 15 bases left in between. CDR1 LGHNA and CDR2 YNFKEQ come from the germline V gene. This CDR3 contains 14 residues. CDR3 nucleotide sequence: TGTGCCAGCAGCCAAGATTCGTCGCGGTCTATCTACACCTTC. It yields the protein CASSQDSSRSIYTF.

CDR3 amino acids: CASTSGTGGVGHQETQYF. CDR3 nucleotide sequence: TGTGCCAGCACGTCCGGGACAGGGGGCGTCGGCCACCAAGAGACCCAGTACTTC. This chain connects TRBV27 to TRBJ2-5; TRBD1 aligns across 12 bases. CDR3 size: 18 residues. J lost 0 bases, V lost 7 bases, and 12 bases had no gene match. CDR1 is MNHEY, CDR2 SMNVEV, per germline (reference sequence).

This clone was detected once. The chain carries TRBV28 and TRBJ2-7; D not certain. Germline V gene data show CDR1 as MDHEN and CDR2 as SYDVKM. The CDR3 has 13 residues. V shed 5 bases and J shed 1 base, with 9 bases lying between them. CDR3 bases: TGTGCCAGCAGTAACATCAGGTCCTACGAGCAGTACTTC. It is translated as CASSNIRSYEQYF.

This chain links TRBV29-1 with TRBJ2-1, with a possible D match to TRBD2 (6 bases). Germline V gene lookup returns CDR1 SQVTM and CDR2 ANQGSEA. The V end was cut by 6 bases, the J end by 3 bases, with 24 bases between. This CDR3 has 17 amino acids. The DNA of the CDR3 is TGCAGCGTGGGGGTCATCGGGAGCAGGACCTACTACAATGAGCAGTTCTTC. Translation: CSVGVIGSRTYYNEQFF.

The rearrangement uses TRBV10-3 and TRBJ2-1; D remains ambiguous. The CDR3 consists of 13 residues. Trimming left V 11 bases short and J 0 bases short, with 11 bases between. Germline CDR1 is ENHRY and CDR2 is SYGVKD. CDR3 DNA: TGTGCCGTGCGCTCGTTCTCCTACAATGAGCAGTTCTTC. It specifies CAVRSFSYNEQFF.